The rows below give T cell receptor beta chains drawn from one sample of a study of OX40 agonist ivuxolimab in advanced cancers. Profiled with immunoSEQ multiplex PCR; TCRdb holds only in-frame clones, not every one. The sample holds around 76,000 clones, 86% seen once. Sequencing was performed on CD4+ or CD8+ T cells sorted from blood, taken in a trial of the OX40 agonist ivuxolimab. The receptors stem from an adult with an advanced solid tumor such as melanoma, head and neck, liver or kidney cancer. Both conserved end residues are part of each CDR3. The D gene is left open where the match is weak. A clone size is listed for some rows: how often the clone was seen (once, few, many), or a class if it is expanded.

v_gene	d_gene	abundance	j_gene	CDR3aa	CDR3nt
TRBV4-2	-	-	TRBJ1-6	CASSPQALDSSGSPLHF	TGTGCCAGCAGCCCCCAAGCCCTCGACAGCTCGGGTTCACCCCTCCACTTT
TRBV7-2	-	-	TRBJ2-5	CASSLESRQETQYF	TGTGCCAGCAGCTTAGAATCCAGGCAAGAGACCCAGTACTTC
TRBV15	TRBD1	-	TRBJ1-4	CATSTGTDHQEKLFF	TGTGCCACCAGCACAGGGACAGATCACCAGGAAAAACTGTTTTTT
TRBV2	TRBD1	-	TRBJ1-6	CASSPTGWENSPLHF	TGTGCCAGCAGCCCGACAGGGTGGGAAAATTCACCCCTCCACTTT
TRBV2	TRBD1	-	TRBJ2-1	CASNGQGEAEQFF	TGTGCCAGCAACGGACAGGGTGAGGCTGAGCAGTTCTTC
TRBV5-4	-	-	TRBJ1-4	CASSLEGGSNEKLFF	TGTGCCAGCAGCTTGGAGGGGGGCTCTAATGAAAAACTGTTTTTT
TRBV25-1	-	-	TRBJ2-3	CASRGVHSTDTQYF	TGTGCCAGCAGAGGGGTACACAGCACAGATACGCAGTATTTT
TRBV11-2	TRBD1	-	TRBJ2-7	CASSFPGQGPREQYF	TGTGCCAGCAGCTTCCCGGGACAGGGGCCGCGGGAGCAGTACTTC
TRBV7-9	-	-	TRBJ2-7	CASSPRESREQYF	TGTGCCAGCAGCCCTCGGGAGTCTCGCGAGCAGTACTTC
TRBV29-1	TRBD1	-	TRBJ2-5	CSVMGTGAWGETQYF	TGCAGCGTTATGGGGACAGGGGCCTGGGGAGAGACCCAGTACTTC
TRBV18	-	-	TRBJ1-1	CASSADPNTEAFF	TGTGCCAGCTCCGCGGACCCGAACACTGAAGCTTTCTTT
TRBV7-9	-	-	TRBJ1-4	CASSQRGAVDEKLFF	TGTGCCAGCAGTCAAAGGGGGGCTGTGGATGAAAAACTGTTTTTT
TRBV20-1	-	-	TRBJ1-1	CSAQGNTEAFF	TGCAGTGCCCAGGGGAACACTGAAGCTTTCTTT
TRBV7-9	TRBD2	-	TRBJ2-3	CASSLNSGGSDTQYF	TGTGCCAGCAGCTTAAATAGCGGGGGATCAGATACGCAGTATTTT
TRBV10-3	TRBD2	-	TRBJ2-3	CAISSPGLARDTQYF	TGTGCCATCAGTTCGCCGGGACTAGCGCGGGATACGCAGTATTTT
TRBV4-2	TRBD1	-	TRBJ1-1	CASSIPGQMNTEAFF	TGTGCCAGCAGCATTCCGGGACAGATGAACACTGAAGCTTTCTTT
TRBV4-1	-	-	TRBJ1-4	CASSSRQATNEKLFF	TGCGCCAGCAGCTCGCGACAGGCAACTAATGAAAAACTGTTTTTT
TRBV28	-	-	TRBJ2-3	CASSLAGFGSTDTQYF	TGTGCCAGCAGTTTAGCGGGATTCGGGAGCACAGATACGCAGTATTTT
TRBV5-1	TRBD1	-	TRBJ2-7	CASSFRPGQGSYEQYF	TGCGCCAGCAGCTTCCGCCCGGGACAGGGGAGCTACGAGCAGTACTTC
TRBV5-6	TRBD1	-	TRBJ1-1	CASSYDRATEAFF	TGTGCCAGCAGCTACGACAGGGCCACTGAAGCTTTCTTT
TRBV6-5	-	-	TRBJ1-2	CASMGLSEGSYGYTF	TGTGCCAGCATGGGTTTAAGTGAGGGCTCATATGGCTACACCTTC
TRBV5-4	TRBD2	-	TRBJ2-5	CASSLGPAGAKETQYF	TGTGCCAGCAGCTTGGGGCCAGCGGGGGCGAAGGAGACCCAGTACTTC
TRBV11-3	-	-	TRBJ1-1	CASSPQGNTEAFF	TGTGCCAGCAGCCCCCAGGGAAACACTGAAGCTTTCTTT
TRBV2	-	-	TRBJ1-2	CASSGGVSVYGYTF	TGTGCCAGCAGTGGGGGGGTCTCAGTCTATGGCTACACCTTC
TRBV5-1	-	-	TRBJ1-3	CASSPTQAGNTIYF	TGCGCCAGCAGCCCGACGCAAGCCGGAAACACCATATATTTT
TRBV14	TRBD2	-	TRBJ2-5	CASSPLLAGGMETQYF	TGTGCCAGCAGCCCGTTACTAGCGGGGGGGATGGAGACCCAGTACTTC
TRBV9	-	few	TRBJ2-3	CASSVDPQPHTQYF	TGTGCCAGCAGCGTAGACCCCCAGCCCCATACGCAGTATTTT
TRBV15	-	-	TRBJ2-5	CATSRGTPSLETQYF	TGTGCCACCAGCAGAGGGACTCCCTCATTGGAGACCCAGTACTTC
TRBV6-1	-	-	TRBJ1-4	CASSESTGLIGKLFF	TGTGCCAGCAGTGAAAGTACAGGGCTTATTGGAAAACTGTTTTTT
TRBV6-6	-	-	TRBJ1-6	CASRGSLNSPLHF	TGTGCCAGCAGGGGGAGCCTTAATTCACCCCTCCACTTT
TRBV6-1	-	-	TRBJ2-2	CASRGLQSTGELFF	TGTGCCAGCAGAGGATTACAGAGCACCGGGGAGCTGTTTTTT
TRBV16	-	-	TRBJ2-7	CASSLRGIPYEQYF	TGTGCCAGCAGCTTGAGAGGGATCCCCTACGAGCAGTACTTC
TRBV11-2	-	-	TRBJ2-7	CASTWGGRSYEQYF	TGTGCCAGCACCTGGGGGGGCCGGTCCTACGAGCAGTACTTC
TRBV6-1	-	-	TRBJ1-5	CASIATGGGNQPQHF	TGTGCCAGCATTGCTACAGGCGGCGGCAATCAGCCCCAGCATTTT
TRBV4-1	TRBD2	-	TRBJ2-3	CASSQGNGLVGTQYF	TGCGCCAGCAGCCAAGGAAACGGACTAGTTGGTACGCAGTATTTT
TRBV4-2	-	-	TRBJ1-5	CASSQDRQWGQPQHF	TGTGCCAGCAGCCAAGATCGGCAGTGGGGTCAGCCCCAGCATTTT
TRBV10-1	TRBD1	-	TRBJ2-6	CASSADLPGQGSGANVLTF	TGCGCCAGCAGTGCCGACTTACCGGGACAGGGGTCTGGGGCCAACGTCCTGACTTTC
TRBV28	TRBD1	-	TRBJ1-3	CASRYRGPGNTIYF	TGTGCCAGCAGATACAGGGGGCCTGGAAACACCATATATTTT
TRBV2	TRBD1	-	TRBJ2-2	CASSLQGVGTGELFF	TGTGCCAGCAGTCTACAGGGGGTTGGCACCGGGGAGCTGTTTTTT
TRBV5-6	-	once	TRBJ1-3	CASSLGQRNTIYF	TGTGCCAGCAGCTTGGGACAGAGAAACACCATATATTTT
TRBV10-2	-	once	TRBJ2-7	CASSDRARTATISYEQYF	TGCGCCAGCAGTGATCGGGCTAGAACTGCCACTATTTCCTACGAGCAGTACTTC
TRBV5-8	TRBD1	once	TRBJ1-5	CASSLDGTGGNQPQHF	TGTGCCAGCAGCTTGGACGGGACAGGGGGCAATCAGCCCCAGCATTTT
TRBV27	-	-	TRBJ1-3	CASSLSRAASSGNTIYF	TGTGCCAGCAGTTTATCGAGGGCGGCAAGCTCTGGAAACACCATATATTTT
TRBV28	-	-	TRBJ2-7	CASSFYTQVSYEQYF	TGTGCCAGCAGTTTCTATACACAGGTCTCCTACGAGCAGTACTTC
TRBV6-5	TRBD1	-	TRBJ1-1	CASSQYRGTEAFF	TGTGCCAGCAGTCAGTACAGGGGCACTGAAGCTTTCTTT
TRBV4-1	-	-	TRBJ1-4	CASSQFRNEKLFF	TGCGCCAGCAGCCAATTTCGGAATGAAAAACTGTTTTTT